Reported below is one T cell receptor (beta chain). This clone has just a few counts. The antigen this receptor binds is unknown. No qualities accompany the bases; no much larger clone lies one base away. These data belong to a study of cytomegalovirus exposure and HLA in healthy donors (dated by TCRdb to the late 2010s). Regarding the research as a whole: According to an earlier analysis of a few hundred of the donors, some 180 million T cells yielded 90 million to 140 million unique TCR beta sequences and 250 to 350 Gb of sequence data. An early release covering just under 650 HLA-typed donors comprised 300 to 350 gigabases of sequencing data and some 79 million unique TCR sequences. The genetic ancestry cluster associated with self-reported Caucasian donors included roughly 84% of the 398 genotyped donors. The study aimed to test whether cataloging public T cell receptors could reveal signatures of past pathogen exposure. The study profiled the T cell repertoires of fewer than 850 subjects by immunosequencing and related them to cytomegalovirus serostatus. Besides the first cohort of hundreds of subjects, a separate validation cohort made up of 120 or so different subjects was used. To predict cytomegalovirus infection status, the study combined high-throughput TCR immunosequencing, statistical association of individual TCRs with disease status, and machine learning. A later analysis re-examined previously published TCR beta repertoires from 600 to 700 donors and added high-resolution HLA genotyping to investigate patterns of TCR occurrence. The later analysis used no new phenotypic data to find candidate immune exposures, relying instead on TCR beta sequences and their occurrence across donors. In an earlier analysis of roughly 540 of the donors, high-throughput TCR beta sequencing was used to judge whether each TCR beta V gene segment behaved as functional or pseudogenic. Donor age, sex, ethnicity and CMV serostatus were compiled alongside the repertoire data. In a later genetic analysis, genome-wide SNP genotypes for about three fifths of the roughly 670 donors were used, and that subset was treated as a discovery cohort. All discovery cohort repertoires had been generated using a single sequencing platform. Class I and class II HLA loci were covered by the typing at four-digit resolution. The number of typed donors differed by locus: 629-630 for A, B, C, DRB1 and DQB1; 500 to 550 for DQA1; 606 for DPA1; and 400 to 480 for DPB1. Four to six DR-DQ haplotypes were handled as single units for association and clustering, since linkage in the cohort was strong. Among roughly 400 genotyped donors of the cohort, an average of around 250,000 unique TCR beta nucleotide sequences was sequenced per donor, of which roughly 17% were non-productive. The paper's findings and limits, for the study overall: Correlated functional status among segregating V segments might be attributable to linkage disequilibrium, but an unknown experimental factor could not be ruled out. Immune exposure information for the cohort was limited to CMV serostatus. In a later analysis, the rate of TCR association differed among HLA loci, with DRB1 alleles having the most associated TCRs and HLA-C alleles having the fewest. Because counts were too low, seventeen rarely observed V segments, including chromosome 9 orphons, were excluded from the earlier analysis of several hundred of the donors. HLA typing was unavailable for some donors at each locus, so association tests used only the typed subset. A cluster of highly shared sequence variants was judged likely to be a technical artifact of the sequencing pipeline. In a later analysis, 16,951 TCR beta sequences were associated with specific HLA alleles at a false discovery rate of 0.05. Broadly in line with IMGT annotations, most TCR beta V segments showed up in productive rearrangements about 87% or about 30% of the time in an earlier analysis of some 590 of the donors. Most TCR sequences were seen in very few donors, while some public TCRs were found in many individuals. In a later analysis, HLA-associated TCR beta chains were found to be more clonally expanded and to have lower generation probabilities than equally common non-associated chains. A further reported finding was that TCR beta sequences accurately predicted the HLA-A and HLA-B alleles for most subjects in the first cohort. In the study, approximately 150 TCR beta chains were listed as associated with cytomegalovirus. When HLA alleles, especially DR and DQ, strongly co-occurred, TCR associations were difficult to assign to individual alleles. In both the original and validation cohorts, the classifier was reported to diagnose cytomegalovirus status with high specificity and sensitivity. A few of the identified cytomegalovirus-associated TCR beta chains were confirmed in vitro to be specific for cytomegalovirus antigens. V-gene and J-gene trimming of TCR beta chains was associated with a missense DCLRE1C variant in a later genetic analysis, and the association was replicated in an independent cohort. This cohort had only TCR beta chains sequenced, and the lack of alpha or paired-chain data limited which features could be detected. Presence/absence analyses assumed roughly uniform sequencing depth across donors, an assumption that may not hold. A later genetic analysis reported fewer N-insertions in productive TCRs among donors in an Asian-associated ancestry cluster than the approximately 670-donor mean. Most CMV-associated TCR beta chains appeared to be HLA-restricted in a later analysis, and the HLA associations seemed to be driven largely by CMV exposure. In a later analysis, several top co-occurrence clusters were reported to appear linked to parvovirus B19, influenza, CMV and Epstein-Barr virus. Some IMGT-functional V segments, including TRBV6-2 and TRBV6-3, could not be told apart with the 87-base-pair reads, so those segments were excluded. The authors suggested that the approach could potentially be generalized to other disease states and immunological phenotypes.

CDR1 and CDR2 were assigned from the germline V gene (reference sequence) as WNHNN and SYGVQD. V lost 3 bases and J lost 4 bases, and the count of bases not matched to a germline gene is 1. Measured from the cysteine to the phenylalanine, the CDR3 is 13 residues long. Of all the DNA, just the CDR3 is kept, 39 bases in frame from base 1. The cohort was made up of about 610 healthy bone marrow donors. At the time of sampling, every cohort member was nominally healthy, though immune exposures that went unrecorded were likely present. The donor tested CMV seronegative, placing the donor among the 350 or so seronegative members of the cohort. A peripheral blood sample was provided by each donor, and peripheral blood mononuclear cells were used for TCR beta sequencing. Genomic DNA was extracted from the blood cell samples with the Qiagen DNeasy Blood Extraction Kit. The library came from the immunoSEQ multiplex PCR assay. The multiplex PCR relied on a mix of 60 forward primers for TCR Vbeta segments and 13 reverse primers for TCR Jbeta segments. Amplification of the CDR3 region of rearranged TCR beta genes was performed with a multiplex PCR assay on genomic DNA. The Illumina HiSeq System was used to sequence the amplified TCR beta libraries as 87-base-pair reads. Per the authors' processing: In a later analysis, some 80 million unique TCR beta chains were counted across the 690 or so repertoires, and approximately 9.9 million of these chains were shared by at least two donors. Raw reads were error-corrected and collapsed into unique sequences with a nearest-neighbor algorithm that merged closely related sequences to remove PCR and sequencing errors. CDR3 sequences were aligned to IMGT reference sequences to assign V, D and J gene segments. For a sequence to be retained, a match of at least six nucleotides was required to both a V gene segment and a J gene segment. A rearrangement counted as productive if the CDR3 had no stop codons and remained in frame with V and J, and every other rearrangement counted as non-productive. Following IMGT convention, CDR3 was defined as the stretch from the second conserved V-encoded cysteine up to the conserved J-encoded phenylalanine. The earlier analysis of roughly 590 of the donors excluded any sequence lacking an unambiguous match to a single V gene segment. An earlier analysis of a few hundred of the donors called V segments functional above 56.7% productive rearrangements and segregating when the between-donor standard deviation exceeded 5%. A statistical classification framework was developed to diagnose cytomegalovirus status using the catalog of TCR beta chain sequences. In a later analysis, TCR nucleotide sequences were compared against IMGT/GENE-DB human TR gene sequences so that V and J genes could be assigned. The TCRdist pipeline was used in a later analysis to assign CDR3 sequences and most-parsimonious VDJ recombination scenarios. In a later analysis, each TCR beta chain was defined by its CDR3 amino acid sequence together with its V-gene family, and reads lacking a unique V-gene family were excluded. A later analysis removed 550 to 650 highly shared, low-generation-probability nucleotide sequences to deal with suspected cross-contamination and a sequencing artifact. In a later analysis, a clonal expansion index for each public chain was calculated from normalized within-repertoire ranks of inferred template counts. Generation probabilities in a later analysis came from a VDJ recombination model fitted to out-of-frame rearrangements, and those results were checked against IGoR. A later analysis scored TCR-TCR, TCR-HLA and TCR-CMV co-occurrence with hypergeometric tests, applying a repertoire-size bias correction to TCR pairs. In a later analysis, false discovery rates were estimated by permuting HLA or CMV assignments 20 times. In a later analysis, co-occurring TCRs were grouped with DBSCAN, and TCRdist sequence similarity was added when clustering was performed within HLA-allele-positive subsets. Co-occurrence clustering excluded repertoires with fewer than 30,000 or more than 120,000 public chains, plus five with anomalous nucleotide sharing. TCRdb's version of the immuneACCESS table is confined to in-frame rearrangements and falls short of the full clone set. An unresolved V gene accounts for under half of the shortfall where checked; the remainder is of unknown origin. V, J and clone size reflect that table, while D and trimming were determined from the DNA. The table for this sample lists fewer than 200,000 clones; roughly four fifths of them were counted only once. Clones ranked in the top ten supply roughly 1.4% of the sample.

The chain joins TRBV10-1 to TRBJ2-5, with 8 middle bases fitting TRBD2. The origin of this receptor is a man between 18 and 35 years old in good health and CMV-seronegative. Sequencing was performed on PBMCs. The nucleotide sequence reads as follows: TGCGCCAGCAGTGACCTAGCGGGAGAGACCCAGTACTTC. This is translated as CASSDLAGETQYF.